The rows below give T cell receptor beta chains drawn from one sample of a study of Ad26.COV2.S vaccination and SARS-CoV-2 variants. The data were produced by immunoSEQ multiplex PCR, yet TCRdb's version contains in-frame clones alone and is incomplete. The table includes about 500,000 clones, roughly nine tenths detected once. Source: peripheral blood, taken in a trial of Ad26.COV2.S vaccine versus placebo. The receptors come from a person aged 18-65 years who received the Ad26.COV2.S COVID-19 vaccine or a placebo. Each CDR3 is given with its conserved first and last residue. D genes are given only for firm matches. The size entry is marked missing in some rows and otherwise reads once, few, many or a size class.

V gene: TRBV7-8
clone size: NA
D gene: TRBD2
J gene: TRBJ2-7
CDR3 protein: CASSLRVAGPYEQYF
CDR3 DNA: TGTGCCAGCAGCTTAAGGGTAGCGGGGCCCTACGAGCAGTACTTC

V gene: TRBV7-9
clone size: NA
D gene: NA
J gene: TRBJ2-7
CDR3 protein: CASSLGGHEQYF
CDR3 DNA: TGTGCCAGCAGCTTAGGTGGTCATGAGCAGTACTTC

V gene: TRBV9
clone size: NA
D gene: TRBD1
J gene: TRBJ2-7
CDR3 protein: CASSAGQGHEQYF
CDR3 DNA: TGTGCCAGCAGCGCCGGACAGGGCCACGAGCAGTACTTC

V gene: TRBV7-9
clone size: once
D gene: TRBD2
J gene: TRBJ2-7
CDR3 protein: CASSPRGGRESPYEQYF
CDR3 DNA: TGTGCCAGCAGCCCCCGGGGGGGTCGCGAAAGCCCCTACGAGCAGTACTTC

V gene: TRBV6-6
clone size: NA
D gene: NA
J gene: TRBJ1-3
CDR3 protein: CASSSGAGGNTIYF
CDR3 DNA: TGTGCCAGCAGTTCTGGCGCAGGGGGAAACACCATATATTTT

V gene: TRBV7-6
clone size: NA
D gene: NA
J gene: TRBJ1-4
CDR3 protein: CASSAGPGGTNEKLFF
CDR3 DNA: TGTGCCAGCAGCGCGGGTCCGGGGGGAACTAATGAAAAACTGTTTTTT

V gene: TRBV3-1/TRBV3-2
clone size: NA
D gene: TRBD2
J gene: TRBJ2-7
CDR3 protein: CASSQARTSGMSYEQYF
CDR3 DNA: TGTGCCAGCAGCCAGGCGAGGACTAGCGGGATGTCCTACGAGCAGTACTTC

V gene: TRBV6-5
clone size: NA
D gene: TRBD2
J gene: TRBJ2-2
CDR3 protein: CASRRAGANTGELFF
CDR3 DNA: TGTGCCAGCAGAAGAGCGGGAGCGAACACCGGGGAGCTGTTTTTT

V gene: TRBV7-3
clone size: NA
D gene: TRBD2
J gene: TRBJ2-1
CDR3 protein: CASSSGLAGPNEQFF
CDR3 DNA: TGTGCCAGCAGCTCCGGACTAGCGGGACCTAATGAGCAGTTCTTC

V gene: TRBV5-8
clone size: NA
D gene: TRBD1
J gene: TRBJ1-4
CDR3 protein: CASSSKGKGGGDEKLFF
CDR3 DNA: TGTGCCAGCAGCTCGAAAGGGAAAGGGGGCGGCGATGAAAAACTGTTTTTT

V gene: TRBV28
clone size: NA
D gene: TRBD2
J gene: TRBJ2-2
CDR3 protein: CASRRTSGRVTGELFF
CDR3 DNA: TGTGCCAGCAGAAGGACTAGCGGGAGAGTCACCGGGGAGCTGTTTTTT